The TCR beta chain described here comes from a study of T-cell memory formation after mild COVID-19. General study results and limits: Contracting clones from day 15 to 85 had balanced CD4/CD8; later expanders favoured CD4+. The CD4+ clones that contracted clustered mainly within CM and EM, and the CD8+ clones concentrated in EMRA.

Details on this clonotype: What it recognizes is unknown.

Germline V gene sequence: CDR1 DFQATT, CDR2 SNEGSKA (reference sequence). The CDR3 totals 15 residues. V dropped 5 bases and J dropped 2 bases, with 17 bases sitting between them. One entry per CDR3 protein results from TCRdb running MiXCR on the 5' RACE reads. The table includes 500,000 to 650,000 distinct CDR3 sequences, about a fifth detected once. The sample taken for sequencing was PBMCs or a T cell subset sorted from them (not recorded which). This clonotype originated in an adult woman who had mild COVID-19 (a few samples of this study predate the infection). Cell type and time point are not known. This chain connects TRBV20-1 to TRBJ2-3; D is possibly TRBD2 (6 bases). As DNA, the CDR3 is TGCAGTGCTCAATCGGGACTTCCTACCACAGATACGCAGTATTTT. Translating gives CSAQSGLPTTDTQYF.